The clone carrying this T cell receptor beta chain has at least ten counts. The antigen is not known. This sample is part of a study of T-cell reconstitution after alpha-beta-depleted transplantation in children. Study outcomes and limitations: Expanded graft clones numbering several hundred reportedly gave rise to alpha-beta T cells about two months after transplant. The study traced high day-60 TCRbeta diversity in some patients to surviving recipient T cells and thymic progenitors. When one year had passed after transplant, most T-cell counts and diversity came from newly produced T cells.

This sample's TCRbeta library carried unique molecular identifier barcodes. TCRdb fed the PCR reads into MiXCR, producing one record per CDR3 protein. The data show some 290,000 distinct CDR3 sequences, with approximately 20% seen just once and 9.5% to 13% held by the top ten. The germline V gene encodes CDR1 SQVTM and CDR2 ANQGSEA. The CDR3 spans 15 residues. The ends were cut back, 1 base at V and 2 bases at J, with 12 bases in the middle. The source was PBMCs, mostly from graft donor cells, collected 180 days after TCRalphabeta/CD19-depleted stem cell transplant. The clonotype comes from a male patient aged 10 to 17 who had a stem cell transplant for acute lymphoblastic leukemia, so the T cells may come from the graft donor. This sequence joins TRBV29-1 and TRBJ1-5; tentative D call: TRBD1 (6 bases). For the CDR3, the DNA is TGCAGCGTTGAAGTGGGGGGCAGTGGCAATCAGCCCCAGCATTTT. This gives the protein CSVEVGGSGNQPQHF.